A single sample gave rise to the 28 T cell receptor beta chains below, sequenced in a study of metastatic and nonmetastatic thyroid tumors (dated by TCRdb to 2018 to 2020). Before undergoing thyroid surgery, none of the patients had been given any kind of treatment. Libraries came from PCR. Sequencing was carried out with an Illumina HiSeq 4000. The raw public data were reprocessed by TCRdb itself: fastp quality trimming at Q25, MiXCR clonotype calling, in-frame beta chains only. The sample has over 6,500 clones on record, roughly 29% of them singletons. The ten largest clones take up 25% to 30% of the sample. Material: tumor tissue. Every receptor here comes from a female donor with papillary thyroid cancer or a benign thyroid nodule (not recorded which). Some clones in this sample may be carry-over from other donors' samples.

This clone was detected a few times. The chain is built from TRBV7-8 and TRBJ1-6; D unclear. Trimming took 1 base from V and 9 from J, leaving 1 base between them. This CDR3 has 11 residues. The germline CDR1 and CDR2 sequences are SGHVS and FQNEAQ. The CDR3 DNA is TGTGCCAGCAGCTTAGTTTCACCCCTCCACTTT. It is translated as CASSLVSPLHF.

This clone is deemed medium-sized. This chain connects TRBV7-9 to TRBJ1-3; 9 nucleotides match TRBD1. Germline assignment: CDR1 SEHNR and CDR2 FQNEAQ (reference sequence). J gave up 0 bases and V 1 base, and 1 base lay outside the gene matches. The length of the CDR3 is 16 residues. CDR3 nucleotide sequence: TGTGCCAGCAGCTTAGGGGACAGGGTCTCTGGAAACACCATATATTTT. Amino acids: CASSLGDRVSGNTIYF.

This clone was counted between two and nine times. This sequence joins TRBV6-1 and TRBJ1-5; TRBD1 is a possible D gene (5 bases). Trimming removed 7 bases from V and 3 bases from J, with 10 bases in between. The CDR3 contains 13 residues. The germline gives CDR1 MNHNS, CDR2 SASEGT. The CDR3 coding sequence is TGTGCCAGCATGGGGCAGGTCAATCAGCCCCAGCATTTT. Protein sequence: CASMGQVNQPQHF.

This clone was picked up many times. This chain links TRBV2 with TRBJ2-5; D may match TRBD1 or TRBD2 (6 bases each). The length of the CDR3 is 16 residues. Germline CDR1 is SNHLY and CDR2 is FYNNEI. Between the trimmed V and J ends, which lost 2 bases and 4 bases, there was a span of 17 bases. This CDR3 is CASSELGRGRGETQYF. The CDR3 DNA reads as TGTGCCAGCAGTGAATTGGGCCGGGGGCGAGGAGAGACCCAGTACTTC.

This clone was detected only once. The chain has TRBV7-6 and TRBJ1-6, with D uncertain. The length of the CDR3 is 15 residues. Trimming cost V 1 base and J 4 bases, with 8 bases left between them. Germline V gene lookup returns CDR1 SGHVS and CDR2 FNYEAQ. CDR3 residues: CASSLDNSYNSPLHF. The CDR3 coding sequence is TGTGCCAGCAGCTTAGACAATTCTTATAATTCACCCCTCCACTTT.

The chain is built from TRBV1 and TRBJ2-1; whether TRBD1, the table's D call, matches the DNA was not checked. TRBV1 is termed a pseudogene. The CDR3 contains 19 residues. CDR3 loop: CTSSLGPGLASYSDNEQFF. CDR3 bases: TGTACCAGCAGCTTAGGTCCGGGACTAGCGAGCTACTCTGACAATGAGCAGTTCTTC.

The gene calls are TRBV9 and TRBJ1-2, with 7 bases fitting TRBD1. Germline V CDR1 and CDR2: SGDLS, YYNGEE. The CDR3 contains 14 residues. The junction had 10 bases not matched to a gene; V was cut back by 3 bases and J by 8 bases. DNA for the CDR3: TGTGCCAGCAGCGACCGGGACAGTTGTTGGGGCTACACCTTC. Residues: CASSDRDSCWGYTF. Together with reference TRBV9 and TRBJ1-2, the CDR3 gives the full variable domain: DSGVTQTPKHLITATGQRVTLRCSPRSGDLSVYWYQQSLDQGLQFLIQYYNGEERAKGNILERFSAQQFPDLHSELNLSSLELGDSALYFCASSDRDSCWGYTFGSGTRLTVV.

This clone occurred a few times. The J gene is TRBJ2-3, the V gene TRBV2, with TRBD2 matching over 10 bases. V was clipped by 6 bases and J by 6 bases; unmatched bases: 6. This CDR3 has 14 residues. Germline V lookup: CDR1 SNHLY, CDR2 FYNNEI. This CDR3 is CASRPSGSVDTQYF. The CDR3 nucleotides are TGTGCCAGCAGGCCTAGCGGGAGTGTTGATACGCAGTATTTT.

This clone occurred many times. This rearrangement joins TRBV29-1 to TRBJ1-2; D uncertain. Trimming stripped 1 base from V and 8 bases from J, with 8 bases between. From germline, CDR1 is SQVTM and CDR2 ANQGSEA. The CDR3 is 11 amino acids. CDR3 DNA sequence: TGCAGCGTTGAAGCCTTCGTCGGCTACACCTTC. It encodes CSVEAFVGYTF. Drawing the rest from reference TRBV29-1 and TRBJ1-2, the complete variable domain is SAVISQKPSRDICQRGTSLTIQCQVDSQVTMMFWYRQQPGQSLTLIATANQGSEATYESGFVIDKFPISRPNLTFSTLTVSNMSPEDSSIYLCSVEAFVGYTFGSGTRLTVV.

This clone has only a few counts. V is TRBV27 and J is TRBJ2-3, with 7 bases matching TRBD2. The germline V gene has CDR1 MNHEY and CDR2 SMNVEV (reference sequence). The CDR3 sequence is 16 residues long. With V trimmed by 6 bases and J by 1 base, 10 bases remained unmatched. CDR3 region: CASSRLGGTRTDTQYF. DNA of the CDR3: TGTGCCAGCAGCCGCCTGGGGGGGACCCGCACAGATACGCAGTATTTT.

The genes are TRBV20-1 and TRBJ2-3; 7 nucleotides agree with TRBD2. With V trimmed by 3 bases and J by 7 bases, 16 bases remained unmatched. Germline-derived CDR1 and CDR2 are DFQATT and SNEGSKA (reference sequence). The CDR3 sequence is 16 residues long. CDR3 coding DNA: TGCAGTGCTAGCTCTTGGGGGGGAGAGGGCTGGTATACGCAGTATTTT. Protein sequence: CSASSWGGEGWYTQYF.

The CDR3 loop reads CASSLPRTDTGYTF. In DNA form, the CDR3 reads TGTGCCAGCAGTCTCCCCCGGACAGATACTGGCTACACCTTC. The V and J genes are TRBV12-3 or TRBV12-4 and TRBJ1-2; weak D call: TRBD1 (6 bases). CDR3 size: 14 residues. Trimming pared 5 bases from V and 7 bases from J, leaving 17 bases between.

This clone was observed a few times. The chain uses TRBV12-3 or TRBV12-4 and TRBJ2-3; tentatively, D is TRBD1 (7 bases). V shed 3 bases and J shed 2 bases, with 15 bases lying between them. The CDR3 is 16 amino acids. CDR3 nucleotides: TGTGCCAGCAGTTTGGGCAGGGGGGCCCTCACAGATACGCAGTATTTT. It translates to CASSLGRGALTDTQYF.

The sample holds a few counts of this clone. This chain joins TRBV27 and TRBJ1-5; TRBD1 aligns across 9 bases. J was trimmed by 0 bases and V by 6 bases; bases with no gene match: 12. This CDR3 region has 18 residues. Germline V gene lookup returns CDR1 MNHEY and CDR2 SMNVEV (reference sequence). DNA of the CDR3: TGTGCCAGCAGGGGAACAGGGGGCCCCTTATATAGCAATCAGCCCCAGCATTTT. Translating it yields CASRGTGGPLYSNQPQHF.

The V gene is TRBV20-1, the J gene TRBJ2-3, with a weak D call TRBD2 (7 bases). Germline CDR1 is DFQATT and CDR2 is SNEGSKA (reference sequence). Trimming shortened V by 0 bases and J by 0 bases, and 10 bases separated the two germline ends. The CDR3 length is 15 residues. CDR3 bases: TGCAGTGCTAGAGATGCGGGGGCTAGCACAGATACGCAGTATTTT. It encodes CSARDAGASTDTQYF.

This clone was picked up many times. V and J are TRBV10-3 and TRBJ1-5, with D possibly being TRBD1 (5 bases). CDR3 length: 14 amino acids. Trimming shortened V by 0 bases and J by 4 bases, and 7 bases separated the two germline ends. CDR1 is ENHRY and CDR2 is SYGVKD in the germline V gene. This CDR3 is CAISESTANQPQHF. The CDR3 DNA reads TGTGCCATCAGTGAGTCGACAGCGAATCAGCCCCAGCATTTT.

The chain carries TRBV6-1 and TRBJ2-6; D unclear. V lost 7 bases to trimming and J lost 5 bases, with 3 bases between them. Per germline, CDR1 MNHNS and CDR2 SASEGT. The CDR3 has 11 residues. The CDR3 protein is CASTRANVLTF. The CDR3 nucleotides are TGTGCCAGCACGAGGGCCAACGTCCTGACTTTC.

V usage is TRBV11-1 and J usage is TRBJ2-1; 8 bases map to TRBD2. V was clipped by 5 bases and J by 7 bases; unmatched bases: 13. CDR1 and CDR2 (germline): SGHAT, FQDESV (reference sequence). This CDR3 spans 16 amino acids. In nucleotides, the CDR3 is TGTGCCAGCAGCCCCAAGCGGGGGAGCAAATCAAATGAGCAGTTCTTC. Translation gives CASSPKRGSKSNEQFF.

The rearrangement joins TRBV10-3 to TRBJ2-2, with TRBD2 matching 12 bases. CDR1 is ENHRY, CDR2 SYGVKD, per germline. The junction had 4 bases not matched to a gene; V was cut back by 2 bases and J by 6 bases. There are 16 residues in the CDR3. The chain's CDR3 is CAISERLAGGAGELFF. The CDR3 DNA follows: TGTGCCATCAGTGAGCGGCTAGCGGGGGGGGCCGGGGAGCTGTTTTTT.

The V and J genes are TRBV28 and TRBJ2-4, with TRBD1 matching over 10 bases. Germline V CDR1 and CDR2: MDHEN, SYDVKM. With V trimmed by 5 bases and J by 0 bases, 4 bases remained unmatched. The CDR3 spans 16 residues. The DNA for the CDR3 is TGTGCCAGCAGTGCGACAGGGGGCACAGCCAAAAACATTCAGTACTTC. This codes for CASSATGGTAKNIQYF.

This clone was found a few times. The gene calls are TRBV19 and TRBJ1-1, with 8 bases matching TRBD1. The CDR3 extends over 13 amino acids. V trimming: 7 bases; J trimming: 5 bases; junction bases outside the gene matches: 6. CDR1 LNHDA and CDR2 SQIVND come from the germline V gene (reference sequence). CDR3: CASTGTGGTEAFF. DNA for the CDR3: TGTGCCAGTACCGGGACAGGAGGAACTGAAGCTTTCTTT.

The V gene is TRBV28, the J gene TRBJ1-3; 7 nucleotides line up with TRBD1. The CDR3 loop spans 15 amino acids. The V gene's germline CDR1 is MDHEN and CDR2 SYDVKM. The J segment lost 0 bases and the V segment lost 7 bases, leaving 6 bases of the junction unmatched. In nucleotides, the CDR3 is TGTGCCAGCACCGAGACAGGGTACTCTGGAAACACCATATATTTT. The encoded protein is CASTETGYSGNTIYF.

The chain couples TRBV4-1 to TRBJ2-7, with D unclear. The length of the CDR3 is 15 residues. CDR1 is MGHRA, CDR2 YSYEKL, per germline. Trimming removed 0 bases from V and 3 bases from J, with 12 bases in between. The CDR3 sequence is CASSQDRRLFYEQYF. CDR3 in DNA: TGCGCCAGCAGCCAAGATAGGAGACTGTTCTACGAGCAGTACTTC.

The sample holds a few counts of this clone. This chain uses TRBV30 with TRBJ2-6; D gene unclear. Trimming stripped 1 base from V and 0 bases from J, with 4 bases between. The CDR3 runs to 14 residues. In germline, CDR1 is GTSNPN, CDR2 SVGIG (reference sequence). The CDR3 sequence: CAWSAGSGANVLTF. The CDR3 DNA reads as TGTGCCTGGAGTGCAGGCTCTGGGGCCAACGTCCTGACTTTC.

This clone was picked up a small number of times. The chain couples TRBV7-6 to TRBJ2-7, with D hard to call. The CDR3 is 15 residues long. V was trimmed by 3 bases and J by 2 bases, leaving 14 bases between them. The germline gives CDR1 SGHVS, CDR2 FNYEAQ. CDR3 sequence: CASSLQAFGPYEQYF. The DNA for the CDR3 is TGTGCCAGCAGCTTGCAAGCGTTCGGACCCTACGAGCAGTACTTC.

In regard to this clone: The junction shows a germline mismatch at one end, possibly a read error. This chain joins TRBV6-4 and TRBJ2-2, with a weak D call TRBD2 (5 bases). The CDR3 is made up of 13 amino acids. The germline V gene has CDR1 MRHNA and CDR2 SNTAGT. CDR3 in amino acids: CASSEANTGELLF. Written as DNA, the CDR3 is TGTGCCAGTAGTGAAGCGAACACCGGGGAGCTGCTCTTT.

This clone showed up just a few times. The V and J genes are TRBV7-2 and TRBJ2-7, with D unclear. Trimming took off 1 base at V and 5 bases at J, with 6 bases between the two ends. The germline V gene has CDR1 SGHTA and CDR2 FQGNSA. The CDR3 totals 12 residues. CDR3 region: CASSLDAHEQYF. CDR3 nucleotide sequence: TGTGCCAGCAGCTTAGACGCCCACGAGCAGTACTTC.

The rearrangement links TRBV20-1 to TRBJ2-2, with TRBD2 matching 10 bases. The CDR3 is 14 residues long. The V segment lost 5 bases and the J segment 5 bases; nucleotides outside the gene matches: 5. CDR1 DFQATT and CDR2 SNEGSKA come from the germline V gene (reference sequence). Here the CDR3 reads CSAAASGSTGELFF. Written as DNA, the CDR3 is TGCAGTGCTGCCGCTAGCGGGAGTACCGGGGAGCTGTTTTTT.